This T cell receptor beta chain was retrieved from a study of control samples from healthy donors and cancer patients. Data came from immunoSEQ multiplex PCR; TCRdb stores just in-frame clones and leaves some out. The sample lists about 180,000 clones, approximately 94% occurring once. Germline values: CDR1 SGHAT, CDR2 FQNNGV. The CDR3 is 13 residues long. J was trimmed by 9 bases and V by 4 bases; bases with no gene match: 6. Sequences were obtained from blood. The receptor was derived from a woman aged 18-35 years in good health. V is TRBV11-2 and J is TRBJ2-1; the match to TRBD1 covers 7 bases. The CDR3: CASSWGQHGEQFF. In DNA form, the CDR3 reads TGTGCCAGCAGCTGGGGACAGCACGGTGAGCAGTTCTTC.